Presented here are 24 T cell receptor beta chains from one specimen sequenced in a study of blood T cell repertoires in COVID-19. Profiled with immunoSEQ multiplex PCR; TCRdb holds only in-frame clones, not every one. The sample has about 240,000 clones, about 89% seen once. Specimen: PBMCs or T cells enriched from blood (not recorded which). The source is a woman aged 25 to 39 who had recovered from COVID-19.

The genes are TRBV19 and TRBJ2-2; perhaps TRBD2 as D (6 bases). Germline V gene sequence: CDR1 LNHDA, CDR2 SQIVND (reference sequence). The CDR3 contains 15 residues. V lost 3 bases and J 3 bases, leaving 11 bases between the germline ends. The CDR3 region is CASSIGTYDTGELFF. The DNA for the CDR3 is TGTGCCAGTAGTATCGGGACTTACGACACCGGGGAGCTGTTTTTT. Combining the CDR3 with reference TRBV19 and TRBJ2-2 gives the whole variable domain DGGITQSPKYLFRKEGQNVTLSCEQNLNHDAMYWYRQDPGQGLRLIYYSQIVNDFQKGDIAEGYSVSREKKESFPLTVTSAQKNPTAFYLCASSIGTYDTGELFFGEGSRLTVL.

The chain's CDR3 is CASSPYPNGLNFNEQFF. The DNA of the CDR3 is TGTGCCAGCAGCCCCTACCCCAATGGACTAAACTTCAATGAGCAGTTCTTC. This rearrangement joins TRBV7-3 to TRBJ2-1; D is possibly TRBD2 (6 bases). This CDR3 is built from 17 residues. V was shortened by 5 bases and J by 6 bases, with 23 bases between the two germline ends. Germline CDR1 reads SGHTA; CDR2 reads FQGTGA. The full variable domain, rest sourced from reference TRBV7-3 and TRBJ2-1, is GAGVSQTPSNKVTEKGKYVELRCDPISGHTALYWYRQSLGQGPEFLIYFQGTGAADDSGLPNDRFFAVRPEGSVSTLKIQRTERGDSAVYLCASSPYPNGLNFNEQFFGPGTRLTVL.

CDR3 sequence (DNA): TGTGCCAGCAGCTTCAGCGGGATCTACAATGAGCAGTTCTTC. The encoded protein is CASSFSGIYNEQFF. V is TRBV11-2 and J is TRBJ2-1; 7 bases match TRBD2. J was trimmed by 3 bases and V by 3 bases; bases with no gene match: 2. CDR3 length: 14 residues. Germline V lookup: CDR1 SGHAT, CDR2 FQNNGV.

In the case of this clone: At one end the junction does not follow the germline gene, possibly because of a read error. The V and J genes are TRBV9 and TRBJ1-2, with D possibly being TRBD1 (5 bases). The CDR3 extends over 12 amino acids. Germline V gene sequence: CDR1 SGDLS, CDR2 YYNGEE. The CDR3 here is CASSSPPGIINF. DNA of the CDR3: TGTGCCAGCAGCTCCCCTCCAGGGATAATTAACTTC.

The chain recombines TRBV19 with TRBJ2-2, with D uncertain. The germline V gene has CDR1 LNHDA and CDR2 SQIVND (reference sequence). The CDR3 covers 14 residues. V was trimmed by 8 bases and J by 4 bases, leaving 14 bases between them. CDR3 in DNA: TGTGCCAGTGAAGGCTCTACGGGCACCGGGGAGCTGTTTTTT. Amino acids: CASEGSTGTGELFF. Looking up the rest from reference TRBV19 and TRBJ2-2 gives the full variable domain: DGGITQSPKYLFRKEGQNVTLSCEQNLNHDAMYWYRQDPGQGLRLIYYSQIVNDFQKGDIAEGYSVSREKKESFPLTVTSAQKNPTAFYLCASEGSTGTGELFFGEGSRLTVL.

This rearrangement joins TRBV21-1 to TRBJ2-7; the table's D call, TRBD1, was not checked against the DNA. TRBV21-1 corresponds to a pseudogene. The CDR3 sequence is 14 residues long. This chain's CDR3 is CASRTGTDYYEQYF. In DNA form, the CDR3 reads TGTGCCAGCCGAACCGGGACAGACTACTACGAGCAGTACTTC.

V usage is TRBV28 and J usage is TRBJ1-2, with TRBD1 identical over 10 bases. This CDR3 is 14 amino acids long. Germline CDR1 is MDHEN and CDR2 is SYDVKM. The V gene end was trimmed by 5 bases and the J gene end by 7 bases; junction bases not matched to a gene: 7. CDR3 DNA: TGTGCCAGCAGTATCTGGGACAGGGGATTTGGCTACACCTTC. This encodes CASSIWDRGFGYTF.

This chain uses TRBV9 with TRBJ2-1; D possibly corresponds to TRBD2 (7 bases). V dropped 0 bases and J dropped 9 bases, with 10 bases sitting between them. The germline V gene has CDR1 SGDLS and CDR2 YYNGEE. This CDR3 comprises 13 residues. This CDR3 reads CASSVEGGREQFF. The CDR3 DNA sequence: TGTGCCAGCAGCGTAGAGGGGGGGCGTGAGCAGTTCTTC.

The V gene is TRBV28, the J gene TRBJ1-3; 7 positions agree with TRBD1. This CDR3 has 16 residues. Germline V lookup: CDR1 MDHEN, CDR2 SYDVKM. The junction had 15 bases not matched to a gene; V was cut back by 10 bases and J by 3 bases. For the CDR3, the DNA is TGTGCCACATCCCCAGGGGCAGGGGGATTTGGAAACACCATATATTTT. It codes for CATSPGAGGFGNTIYF.

The chain has TRBV11-2 and TRBJ1-1; 8 nucleotides match TRBD1. This CDR3 is 17 amino acids long. V lost 4 bases, J lost 8 bases, and 18 bases stayed unmatched. CDR1 and CDR2 from the germline V gene are SGHAT and FQNNGV. The CDR3 DNA is TGTGCCAGCAGCTCCGGCGGTTGGGCAGGGGGCGACCTAGAAGCTTTCTTT. Protein product: CASSSGGWAGGDLEAFF. Full variable domain (rest looked up from reference TRBV11-2 and TRBJ1-1): EAGVAQSPRYKIIEKRQSVAFWCNPISGHATLYWYQQILGQGPKLLIQFQNNGVVDDSQLPKDRFSAERLKGVDSTLKIQPAKLEDSAVYLCASSSGGWAGGDLEAFFGQGTRLTVV.

V and J are TRBV7-9 and TRBJ1-2; a possible D gene is TRBD1 (5 bases). V was pared by 3 bases and J by 5 bases, with 19 bases between. This CDR3 contains 16 residues. Germline CDR1 and CDR2: SEHNR and FQNEAQ (reference sequence). The CDR3 sequence is CASSFPRDSTRYGYTF. The DNA for the CDR3 is TGTGCCAGCAGCTTCCCTCGGGACTCCACAAGATATGGCTACACCTTC.

The gene calls are TRBV6-6 and TRBJ2-7, with a weak D call TRBD1 (5 bases). CDR1 is MNHNY, CDR2 SVGAGI, per germline (reference sequence). The length of the CDR3 is 12 residues. Trimming took 6 bases from V and 1 from J, leaving 7 bases between them. DNA of the CDR3: TGTGCCAGCAGGACAGATTCCTACGAGCAGTACTTC. Its protein is CASRTDSYEQYF.

The CDR3 loop reads CSVEDWELGGRYEQYF. Here the CDR3 DNA reads TGCAGCGTTGAAGATTGGGAGTTAGGGGGCCGCTACGAGCAGTACTTC. This chain joins TRBV29-1 and TRBJ2-7, with TRBD1 identical over 7 bases. Per germline, CDR1 SQVTM and CDR2 ANQGSEA. Trimming at V came to 0 bases and at J to 3 bases, leaving 11 bases not matched to a gene. The CDR3 totals 16 residues.

This clone was counted once. This chain connects TRBV5-1 to TRBJ2-3; TRBD2 agrees at 9 bases. The V segment lost 3 bases and the J segment 2 bases; nucleotides outside the gene matches: 10. The CDR3 totals 17 residues. The germline V gene has CDR1 SGHRS and CDR2 YFSETQ. CDR3 DNA sequence: TGCGCCAGCAGCTCGGACTCTAGCGGGAACCCCACAGATACGCAGTATTTT. Its protein is CASSSDSSGNPTDTQYF.

This chain uses TRBV6-5 with TRBJ2-3, with TRBD2 matching over 8 bases. The V gene's germline CDR1 is MNHEY and CDR2 SVGAGI. The ends lost 0 bases at V and 3 bases at J; junction bases unmatched: 5. This CDR3 region has 16 residues. The CDR3: CASSYSDSGNTDTQYF. The CDR3, as DNA: TGTGCCAGCAGTTACTCCGATAGCGGGAATACAGATACGCAGTATTTT.

The V call is TRBV28, the J call TRBJ2-3, with 12 bases identical to TRBD1. The CDR3 has 16 residues. With V trimmed by 2 bases and J by 5 bases, 5 bases remained unmatched. Germline CDR1 reads MDHEN; CDR2 reads SYDVKM. The CDR3: CASSLMGQGAEDTQYF. The DNA of the CDR3 is TGTGCCAGCAGTTTAATGGGACAGGGGGCTGAAGATACGCAGTATTTT.

The chain combines TRBV27 with TRBJ1-2, with D possibly being TRBD1 (5 bases). The CDR3 loop spans 14 amino acids. Trimming stripped 3 bases from V and 11 bases from J, with 19 bases between. Germline CDR1 is MNHEY and CDR2 is SMNVEV (reference sequence). The CDR3 spells CASSLKREGYPYTF. CDR3 nucleotides: TGTGCCAGCAGTTTGAAAAGGGAGGGGTATCCGTACACCTTC.

The CDR3 nucleotides read TGTGCCAGCAGTTTATCTCAGGGGTACGCCTACGAGCAGTACTTC. It translates to CASSLSQGYAYEQYF. The chain is built from TRBV27 and TRBJ2-7; D is possibly TRBD1 (6 bases). This CDR3 is built from 15 residues. Trimming removed 0 bases at V and 2 bases at J, with 11 bases between. CDR1 and CDR2 (germline): MNHEY, SMNVEV (reference sequence).

The genes are TRBV7-8 and TRBJ2-6, with TRBD2 matching over 7 bases. Germline CDR1 is SGHVS and CDR2 is FQNEAQ. The J segment lost 0 bases and the V segment lost 0 bases, leaving 5 bases of the junction unmatched. This CDR3 region has 18 residues. In DNA, the CDR3 is TGTGCCAGCAGCTTAGCACAGCGGGACTACTCTGGGGCCAACGTCCTGACTTTC. Translating it yields CASSLAQRDYSGANVLTF.

The chain recombines TRBV11-3 with TRBJ2-7; TRBD1 is a possible D gene (6 bases). The CDR3 is 14 amino acids. Trimming took off 1 base at V and 0 bases at J, with 7 bases between the two ends. Germline V gene sequence: CDR1 SGHNT, CDR2 YENEEA. The CDR3 DNA is TGTGCCAGCAGCTTAGGGGACAACTCCTACGAGCAGTACTTC. Protein product: CASSLGDNSYEQYF.

This rearrangement joins TRBV25-1 to TRBJ2-7; maybe TRBD1 (6 bases). This CDR3 region has 11 residues. Germline loops: CDR1 MGHDK, CDR2 SYGVNS. V gave up 9 bases and J gave up 3 bases, with 9 bases separating them. In DNA form, the CDR3 reads TGTGCCAGTGAACAGGGCTACGAGCAGTACTTC. Its protein product is CASEQGYEQYF.

This chain's CDR3 is CASSLYGTEYGYTF. Here the CDR3 DNA reads TGTGCCAGCAGCTTATACGGGACAGAATATGGCTACACCTTC. The chain couples TRBV7-3 to TRBJ1-2; TRBD1 matches at 7 bases. V shed 2 bases and J 5 bases; nucleotides not matched to a gene: 5. This CDR3 spans 14 amino acids. From germline, CDR1 is SGHTA and CDR2 FQGTGA. Variable domain in full (rest from reference TRBV7-3 and TRBJ1-2): GAGVSQTPSNKVTEKGKYVELRCDPISGHTALYWYRQSLGQGPEFLIYFQGTGAADDSGLPNDRFFAVRPEGSVSTLKIQRTERGDSAVYLCASSLYGTEYGYTFGSGTRLTVV.

This clone was recorded once. This chain joins TRBV15 and TRBJ2-3, with D possibly TRBD2 on 6 matching bases. CDR3 size: 12 residues. Germline V gives CDR1 LNHNV, CDR2 YYDKDF (reference sequence). Trimming left V 5 bases short and J 5 bases short, with 8 bases between. The CDR3 loop reads CATSLEGDTQYF. Here the CDR3 DNA reads TGTGCCACCAGCCTGGAGGGAGATACGCAGTATTTT. Full variable domain (rest looked up from reference TRBV15 and TRBJ2-3): DAMVIQNPRYQVTQFGKPVTLSCSQTLNHNVMYWYQQKSSQAPKLLFHYYDKDFNNEADTPDNFQSRRPNTSFCFLDIRSPGLGDTAMYLCATSLEGDTQYFGPGTRLTVL.

The chain couples TRBV18 to TRBJ2-3; a possible D gene is TRBD2 (6 bases). The CDR3 consists of 15 residues. V lost 3 bases, J lost 1 base, and 11 bases lay in between. CDR1 is KGHSH, CDR2 LQKENI, per germline. The CDR3 region is CASSPRGLGTDTQYF. The CDR3 DNA follows: TGTGCCAGCTCACCGCGGGGTCTTGGCACAGATACGCAGTATTTT. Together with reference TRBV18 and TRBJ2-3, the CDR3 gives the full variable domain: NAGVMQNPRHLVRRRGQEARLRCSPMKGHSHVYWYRQLPEEGLKFMVYLQKENIIDESGMPKERFSAEFPKEGPSILRIQQVVRGDSAAYFCASSPRGLGTDTQYFGPGTRLTVL.